This T cell receptor beta chain was captured in a study of blood T cells in healthy people across ages. This clonotype was detected a few times. Its antigen is still unknown. Study-level findings and limits: Whereas aged donors had fewer naive CD4+ cells, long-lived donors had more of them and higher diversity. Those diversity estimates obtained from one million T cells were thought to be underestimates.

A second 7 to 11 cycle PCR used barcoded and J-beta primers. MiXCR, run by TCRdb on the 5' RACE reads, gives a single entry per CDR3 protein. The profile covers approximately 810,000 distinct CDR3 sequences, with 36% appearing a single time and 10% to 15% taken by the ten largest. The authors drew approximately 9 milliliters of peripheral blood from each donor. At least 5 micrograms of total RNA were extracted per sample. Germline V gene lookup returns CDR1 KGHDR and CDR2 SFDVKD. This CDR3 spans 17 amino acids. V was clipped by 6 bases and J by 0 bases, with 19 bases between them. The rearrangement joins TRBV24-1 to TRBJ1-1; D is ambiguous. The receptor was derived from a man aged 18 to 35 in good health. Material for sequencing was blood. As DNA, the CDR3 is TGTGCCACCAGTCCCACCGGGATCCATCCCATGAACACTGAAGCTTTCTTT. Translating gives CATSPTGIHPMNTEAFF.